The next 20 T cell receptor beta chains were all read from a single sample in a study of T cell responses to AZD1222 COVID-19 vaccine. Some clones are missing from TCRdb's copy, which holds only in-frame ones; the method was immunoSEQ multiplex PCR. The table shows more than 100,000 clones, with almost 85% occurring only once. The input for sequencing was peripheral blood, taken 28 days after the second dose of the MenACWY control vaccine. The receptors shown here come from an adult who received the MenACWY meningococcal vaccine as a control.

A single count supports this clone. The chain recombines TRBV6-5 with TRBJ1-2; no firm D call. V shed 2 bases and J shed 0 bases, with 4 bases lying between them. The CDR3 totals 13 residues. Germline V lookup: CDR1 MNHEY, CDR2 SVGAGI. The CDR3, as DNA: TGTGCCAGCAGTTACGGAGCTAACTATGGCTACACCTTC. It yields the protein CASSYGANYGYTF.

The gene calls are TRBV19 and TRBJ1-1; D ambiguous. In germline, CDR1 is LNHDA, CDR2 SQIVND (reference sequence). The CDR3 is made up of 14 amino acids. Trimming shortened V by 6 bases and J by 1 base, and 12 bases separated the two germline ends. The CDR3 loop is CASSPVPANTEAFF. In nucleotides, the CDR3 is TGTGCCAGTAGCCCCGTCCCGGCGAACACTGAAGCTTTCTTT.

The V call is TRBV3-1 (or the pseudogene TRBV3-2), the J call TRBJ2-7; unclear D gene. The V and J ends lost 3 bases and 5 bases respectively, with 5 bases between them. CDR3 length: 11 residues. The germline V gene has CDR1 LGHDT and CDR2 YNNKEL (reference sequence). The CDR3 sequence: CASSQYNEQYF. The CDR3 DNA follows: TGTGCCAGCAGCCAGTACAACGAGCAGTACTTC.

The V call is TRBV10-2, the J call TRBJ2-1; 8 bases are a match to TRBD2. Trimming at V came to 4 bases and at J to 5 bases, leaving 4 bases not matched to a gene. The germline V gene encodes CDR1 WSHSY and CDR2 SAAADI. CDR3 length equals 14 residues. DNA for the CDR3: TGCGCCAGCAGTGTCACTAGCGGAGACAATGAGCAGTTCTTC. This translates into CASSVTSGDNEQFF.

The chain is built from TRBV12-5 and TRBJ1-5; D not resolved. This CDR3 has 11 amino acids. V lost 4 bases to trimming and J lost 9 bases, with 7 bases between them. Germline CDR1 reads LGHNT; CDR2 reads FRNRAP. CDR3 loop: CASGSLSPQHF. CDR3 nucleotides: TGTGCTAGTGGTTCCCTTTCGCCCCAGCATTTT.

The J gene is TRBJ1-2, the V gene TRBV29-1; the D gene is possibly TRBD1 (5 bases). The CDR3 contains 13 residues. V was clipped by 6 bases and J by 7 bases, with 18 bases between them. Looked up from germline, CDR1 is SQVTM and CDR2 is ANQGSEA. The CDR3 bases are TGCAGCGTAGATCTGGGGGGGAAGCTTGGCTACACCTTC. Protein product: CSVDLGGKLGYTF.

The J gene is TRBJ2-7, the V gene TRBV18, with unresolved D. CDR3 length: 12 residues. Germline V gene data show CDR1 as KGHSH and CDR2 as LQKENI. Trimming cost V 3 bases and J 7 bases, with 10 bases left between them. CDR3 DNA sequence: TGTGCCAGCTCACCGAATCAAGCGGAGCAGTACTTC. Protein sequence: CASSPNQAEQYF. Full variable domain (rest looked up from reference TRBV18 and TRBJ2-7): NAGVMQNPRHLVRRRGQEARLRCSPMKGHSHVYWYRQLPEEGLKFMVYLQKENIIDESGMPKERFSAEFPKEGPSILRIQQVVRGDSAAYFCASSPNQAEQYFGPGTRLTVT.

This chain connects TRBV4-2 to TRBJ1-1; TRBD1 might be the D (5 bases). Trimming took 0 bases from V and 0 from J, leaving 11 bases between them. The V gene's germline CDR1 is LGHNA and CDR2 YNFKEQ. The CDR3 has 16 amino acids. The CDR3 sequence is CASSQEQGRVNTEAFF. CDR3 DNA sequence: TGTGCCAGCAGCCAAGAGCAGGGCAGGGTGAACACTGAAGCTTTCTTT.

The CDR3 DNA reads as TGTGCCAGCTCCCTGGCTAGCGGATACGAGCAGTACGTC. Amino acids: CASSLASGYEQYV. The V gene is TRBV6-5, the J gene TRBJ2-7; 7 bases map to TRBD2. After removal of 8 bases from V and 4 bases from J, the junction contained 8 bases not matched to a gene. CDR3 size: 13 residues. CDR1 and CDR2 from the germline V gene are MNHEY and SVGAGI.

The V call is TRBV19, the J call TRBJ2-3; 7 positions agree with TRBD2. The CDR3 is 15 amino acids. CDR1 LNHDA and CDR2 SQIVND come from the germline V gene (reference sequence). Trimming cost V 6 bases and J 2 bases; bases outside gene matches: 8. CDR3 coding DNA: TGTGCCAGTAGCCCCACTAGCGCCCTCACAGATACGCAGTATTTT. Translating gives CASSPTSALTDTQYF. Variable domain in full (rest from reference TRBV19 and TRBJ2-3): DGGITQSPKYLFRKEGQNVTLSCEQNLNHDAMYWYRQDPGQGLRLIYYSQIVNDFQKGDIAEGYSVSREKKESFPLTVTSAQKNPTAFYLCASSPTSALTDTQYFGPGTRLTVL.

This chain uses TRBV27 with TRBJ1-1, with TRBD1 as a possible D gene (6 bases). The CDR3 has 18 residues. Germline V gene sequence: CDR1 MNHEY, CDR2 SMNVEV (reference sequence). V was trimmed by 2 bases and J by 6 bases, leaving 25 bases between them. CDR3 in DNA: TGTGCCAGCAGTTTAGTTAGGGGGAACCCAATCAACCGGGCTGAAGCTTTCTTT. Residues: CASSLVRGNPINRAEAFF.

The rearrangement uses TRBV7-8 and TRBJ2-7, with a weak D call TRBD1 (5 bases). CDR1 is SGHVS, CDR2 FQNEAQ, per germline. V lost 2 bases and J lost 5, with 13 bases in between. This CDR3 is built from 14 residues. The CDR3 is CASSLRPGNHEQYF. The DNA for the CDR3 is TGTGCCAGCAGCTTACGTCCAGGGAACCACGAGCAGTACTTC.

In nucleotides, the CDR3 is TGTGCCAGCAGCCCATGGACAGGATCAAACGGAGATACGCAGTATTTT. Translated: CASSPWTGSNGDTQYF. The gene calls are TRBV11-3 and TRBJ2-3; 7 bases map to TRBD1. V shed 5 bases and J 5 bases; nucleotides not matched to a gene: 13. The CDR3 is 16 residues long. The germline V gene encodes CDR1 SGHNT and CDR2 YENEEA.

The chain's CDR3 is CASSDGASILHF. The CDR3 DNA is TGTGCCAGCAGTGACGGGGCCTCTATCCTCCACTTT. J is TRBJ1-6 and V is TRBV6-4, with TRBD1 as a possible D gene (5 bases). CDR1 is MRHNA, CDR2 SNTAGT, per germline. The CDR3 runs 12 residues. The V end lost 2 bases, the J end lost 15 bases, and 11 bases lay between the germline ends.

This sequence joins TRBV11-3 and TRBJ2-4; 8 bases are shared with TRBD1. Germline loops: CDR1 SGHNT, CDR2 YENEEA. The CDR3 sequence is 14 residues long. The junction had 7 bases not matched to a gene; V was cut back by 6 bases and J by 6 bases. The CDR3 coding sequence is TGTGCCAGCAGTCCAAGACAGGGGAGAAACATTCAGTACTTC. This codes for CASSPRQGRNIQYF.

This sequence joins TRBV19 and TRBJ1-4; TRBD1 is a possible D gene (5 bases). The CDR3 covers 14 residues. Germline CDR1 is LNHDA and CDR2 is SQIVND (reference sequence). V lost 7 bases, J lost 7 bases, and 16 bases lay in between. For the CDR3, the DNA is TGTGCCAGTACCCCGGACACCGGGAGTGAAAAACTGTTTTTT. It is translated as CASTPDTGSEKLFF.

The gene calls are TRBV5-1 and TRBJ1-5; D perhaps matches TRBD1 (5 bases). Trimming took 5 bases from V and 4 from J, leaving 16 bases between them. The CDR3 spans 15 residues. Germline CDR1 is SGHRS and CDR2 is YFSETQ. The CDR3 here is CASSASLGDNQPQHF. The DNA of the CDR3 is TGCGCCAGCAGTGCCTCCCTGGGGGATAATCAGCCCCAGCATTTT.

The sample holds one count of this clone. V is TRBV7-2 and J is TRBJ2-3; 8 nucleotides line up with TRBD2. The CDR3 sequence is 15 residues long. The ends lost 2 bases at V and 4 bases at J; junction bases unmatched: 5. CDR1 is SGHTA, CDR2 FQGNSA, per germline. DNA for the CDR3: TGTGCCAGCAGCTTAAGGAGCGGGAGTGCAGATACGCAGTATTTT. Residues: CASSLRSGSADTQYF.

The CDR3 DNA reads TGTGCCAGCTCAGGGGTAGGTGGCTACACCTTC. Its protein product is CASSGVGGYTF. V usage is TRBV6-5 and J usage is TRBJ1-2, with D maybe TRBD1 (6 bases). V lost 8 bases to trimming and J lost 7 bases, with 11 bases between them. Looked up from germline, CDR1 is MNHEY and CDR2 is SVGAGI. This CDR3 is 11 amino acids long.

CDR3 residues: CASSRQLNTEAFF. The CDR3 coding sequence is TGTGCCAGTAGTCGACAGCTGAACACTGAAGCTTTCTTT. The chain links TRBV19 to TRBJ1-1, with D perhaps matching TRBD1 (5 bases). Trimming removed 5 bases at V and 0 bases at J, with 7 bases between. CDR3 size: 13 residues. Germline V CDR1 and CDR2: LNHDA, SQIVND (reference sequence).